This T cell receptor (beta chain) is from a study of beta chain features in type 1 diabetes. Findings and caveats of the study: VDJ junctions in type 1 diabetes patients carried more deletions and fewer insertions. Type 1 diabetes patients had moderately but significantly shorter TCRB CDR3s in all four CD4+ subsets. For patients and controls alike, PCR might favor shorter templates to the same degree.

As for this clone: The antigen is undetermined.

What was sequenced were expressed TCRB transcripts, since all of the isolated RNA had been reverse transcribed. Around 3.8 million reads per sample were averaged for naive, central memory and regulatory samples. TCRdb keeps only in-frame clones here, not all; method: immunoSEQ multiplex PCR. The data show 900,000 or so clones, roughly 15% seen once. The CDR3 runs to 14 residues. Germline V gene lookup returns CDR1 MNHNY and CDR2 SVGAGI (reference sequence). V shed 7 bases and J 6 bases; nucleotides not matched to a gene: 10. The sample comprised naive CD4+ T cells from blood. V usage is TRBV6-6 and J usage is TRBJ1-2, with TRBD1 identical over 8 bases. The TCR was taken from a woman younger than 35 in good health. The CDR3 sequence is CASKLGQAVNGYTF. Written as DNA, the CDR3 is TGTGCCAGCAAACTGGGACAGGCGGTCAATGGCTACACCTTC.